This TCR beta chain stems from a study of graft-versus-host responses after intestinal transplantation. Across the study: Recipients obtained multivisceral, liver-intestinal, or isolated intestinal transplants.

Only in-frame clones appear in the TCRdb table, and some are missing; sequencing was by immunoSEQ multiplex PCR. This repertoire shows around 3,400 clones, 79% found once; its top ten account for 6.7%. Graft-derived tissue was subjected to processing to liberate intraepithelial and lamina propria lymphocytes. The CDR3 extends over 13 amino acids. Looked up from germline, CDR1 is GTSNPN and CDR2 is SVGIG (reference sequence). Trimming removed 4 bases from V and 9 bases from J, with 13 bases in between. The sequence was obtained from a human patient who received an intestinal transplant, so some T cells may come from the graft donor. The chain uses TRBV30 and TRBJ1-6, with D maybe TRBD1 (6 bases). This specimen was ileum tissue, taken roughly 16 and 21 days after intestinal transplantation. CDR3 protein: CAWNPAGVSPLHF. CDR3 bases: TGTGCCTGGAACCCGGCAGGGGTTTCACCCCTCCACTTT.